The 8 T cell receptor beta chains reported below all come from one sample, sequenced in a study of blood T cell repertoires in COVID-19. Profiling relied on immunoSEQ multiplex PCR, and the TCRdb table lists in-frame clones only, not all of them. The repertoire has about 240,000 clones, about 90% of them found once; the top ten carry 3% to 4%. The sequenced sample consisted of PBMCs or T cells enriched from blood (not recorded which). The source of these receptors is a woman in her thirties or forties with acute COVID-19.

The V call is TRBV9, the J call TRBJ1-2, with D maybe TRBD1 (5 bases). The germline gives CDR1 SGDLS, CDR2 YYNGEE. Trimming shortened V by 5 bases and J by 8 bases, and 16 bases separated the two germline ends. The CDR3 extends over 13 amino acids. CDR3 amino acids: CASSKTGGEGYTF. The CDR3 DNA is TGTGCCAGCAGTAAGACGGGGGGTGAGGGCTACACCTTC.

This sequence joins TRBV11-3 and TRBJ2-3, with a weak D call TRBD2 (5 bases). Germline loops: CDR1 SGHNT, CDR2 YENEEA. The germline V and J ends were trimmed by 6 bases and 0 bases, with 19 bases remaining between them. The CDR3 sequence is 17 residues long. The CDR3 DNA follows: TGTGCCAGCAGATCCGGACGCGGGCAAGCTAGCACAGATACGCAGTATTTT. This gives the protein CASRSGRGQASTDTQYF. Based on the CDR3 plus reference TRBV11-3 and TRBJ2-3, the full variable domain is EAGVVQSPRYKIIEKKQPVAFWCNPISGHNTLYWYLQNLGQGPELLIRYENEEAVDDSQLPKDRFSAERLKGVDSTLKIQPAELGDSAVYLCASRSGRGQASTDTQYFGPGTRLTVL.

CDR3 nucleotide sequence: TGTGCCAGCAGCCTTGATCAGCCCCAGCATTTT. It specifies CASSLDQPQHF. The J gene is TRBJ1-5, the V gene TRBV5-6; no clear D. Trimming took off 4 bases at V and 5 bases at J, with 4 bases between the two ends. This CDR3 spans 11 amino acids. Germline lookup yields CDR1 SGHDT and CDR2 YYEEEE.

V and J are TRBV6-5 and TRBJ2-3; 15 nucleotides line up with TRBD2. The V and J ends lost 4 bases and 3 bases, in that order; junction bases with no gene match: 2. CDR3 length equals 16 residues. From germline, CDR1 is MNHEY and CDR2 SVGAGI. The CDR3 region has the DNA TGTGCCAGCAGTTGGACTAGCGGGAGGGTGACAGATACGCAGTATTTT. Its translation: CASSWTSGRVTDTQYF.

On this clone: Other DNA sequences in this sample translate to the same CDR3. V usage is TRBV5-1 and J usage is TRBJ1-1; D remains unclear. Trimming removed 3 bases from V and 1 base from J, with 10 bases in between. From germline, CDR1 is SGHRS and CDR2 YFSETQ. This CDR3 comprises 14 residues. CDR3 protein: CASSSAAGNTEAFF. The DNA of the CDR3 is TGCGCCAGCAGCTCCGCCGCGGGGAACACTGAAGCTTTCTTT.

The chain links TRBV28 to TRBJ2-7; 9 bases line up with TRBD1. This CDR3 comprises 14 residues. Per germline, CDR1 MDHEN and CDR2 SYDVKM. V was clipped by 7 bases and J by 5 bases; unmatched bases: 9. The CDR3 DNA reads TGTGCCAGCATTCCCGGGACAGGGAGGAACGAGCAGTACTTC. Protein product: CASIPGTGRNEQYF.

This clone was picked up one time. The chain joins TRBV2 to TRBJ2-1, with 14 bases fitting TRBD2. V trimming: 6 bases; J trimming: 1 base; junction bases outside the gene matches: 8. The germline CDR1 and CDR2 sequences are SNHLY and FYNNEI. CDR3 length equals 18 residues. CDR3 sequence reads: CASRPGTSGSRSYNEQFF. The CDR3 bases are TGTGCCAGCAGGCCCGGGACTAGCGGGAGTCGGTCCTACAATGAGCAGTTCTTC.

The V and J genes are TRBV27 and TRBJ2-6; a weak D match, TRBD1 (6 bases). The CDR3 is 16 residues long. Germline-derived CDR1 and CDR2 are MNHEY and SMNVEV (reference sequence). The V end lost 3 bases, the J end lost 0 bases, and 9 bases lay between the germline ends. The CDR3 coding sequence is TGTGCCAGCAGTTTTCAGGGGCTCTCTGGGGCCAACGTCCTGACTTTC. Amino acid sequence: CASSFQGLSGANVLTF.